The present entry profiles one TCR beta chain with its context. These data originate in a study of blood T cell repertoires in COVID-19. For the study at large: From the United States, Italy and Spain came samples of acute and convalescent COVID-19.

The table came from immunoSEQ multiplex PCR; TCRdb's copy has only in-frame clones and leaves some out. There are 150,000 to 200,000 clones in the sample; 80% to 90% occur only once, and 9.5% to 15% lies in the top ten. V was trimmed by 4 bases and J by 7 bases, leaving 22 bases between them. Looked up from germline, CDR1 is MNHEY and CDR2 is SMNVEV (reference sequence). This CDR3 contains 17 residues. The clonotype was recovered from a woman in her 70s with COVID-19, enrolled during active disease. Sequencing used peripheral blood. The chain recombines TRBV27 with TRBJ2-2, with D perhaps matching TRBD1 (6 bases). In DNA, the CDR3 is TGTGCCAGCAGTTCAGGACAGCCCGAACCCTTCGGCGGGGAGCTGTTTTTT. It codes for CASSSGQPEPFGGELFF.